This T cell receptor (beta chain) is from a study of T cell repertoires in cytomegalovirus infection. Study as a whole: Matching HLA type and CMV infection were both indicated by public TCR beta signatures. Study results and caveats: Predominance within the ex vivo response was attributable to HLA-C-restricted CMV-specific TCR beta clonotypes. Summed frequency of shared TCR beta families picked out CMV carriers who also had the relevant HLA.

This clonotype was observed a handful of times. Its antigen is unidentified. TCRdb processed the reads anew with MiXCR; each CDR3 protein has one entry. The profile shows around 300,000 distinct CDR3 sequences, approximately 25% of them singletons. Trimming left V 4 bases short and J 0 bases short, with 7 bases between. There are 13 residues in the CDR3. Per germline, CDR1 DFQATT and CDR2 SNEGSKA (reference sequence). The input for sequencing was cultured PBMCs, taken from culture after CMV antigen stimulation. The source of this sequence is a human donor in good health (CMV status not recorded). Some clones in this sample may be carry-over from other donors' samples. This chain links TRBV20-1 with TRBJ2-4; D uncertain. The CDR3 spells CSAITIAKNIQYF. CDR3 DNA sequence: TGCAGTGCTATAACCATAGCCAAAAACATTCAGTACTTC.